The 8 T cell receptor beta chains below all came from one sample that was sequenced in a study of Graves' ophthalmopathy and Graves' hyperthyroidism. The sequenced template was RNA, covering the TCR beta CDR3 region. HTBI primers primed a first-round RT-PCR, and a second-round multiplex PCR followed. One entry per CDR3 protein, called by TCRdb with MiXCR from the multiplex PCR reads. The repertoire consists of around 660,000 distinct CDR3 sequences, with about 38% occurring once and the leading ten covering around 3%. Sequencing was done on a sample of peripheral blood. The receptors derive from an adult man with Graves' ophthalmopathy.

Many counts were recorded for this clonotype. The rearrangement uses TRBV7-2 and TRBJ1-1, with D unresolved. Trimming took 5 bases from V and 0 from J, leaving 13 bases between them. Germline V lookup: CDR1 SGHTA, CDR2 FQGNSA. CDR3 length equals 15 residues. Written as DNA, the CDR3 is TGTGCCAGCAGCACCCTCGGGCGTCTGAACACTGAAGCTTTCTTT. Protein product: CASSTLGRLNTEAFF.

This clonotype appeared many times. The chain uses TRBV7-2 and TRBJ2-7; maybe TRBD2 (5 bases). V dropped 2 bases and J dropped 3 bases, with 11 bases sitting between them. Per germline, CDR1 SGHTA and CDR2 FQGNSA. The CDR3 extends over 14 amino acids. The DNA for the CDR3 is TGTGCCAGCAGCTTAACAGCGGAGAGCTACGAGCAGTACTTC. Its translation: CASSLTAESYEQYF.

This clonotype was recorded a few times. This rearrangement joins TRBV3-1 to TRBJ1-4; D is perhaps TRBD1 (5 bases). This CDR3 has 14 amino acids. Germline V gene data show CDR1 as LGHDT and CDR2 as YNNKEL (reference sequence). The V end lost 5 bases, the J end lost 8 bases, and 15 bases lay between the germline ends. The CDR3 region is CASSTRDGREKLFF. The CDR3, as DNA: TGTGCCAGCAGCACCCGGGACGGGAGAGAAAAACTGTTTTTT.

V and J are TRBV7-2 and TRBJ2-3; the match to TRBD2 covers 7 bases. V dropped 4 bases and J dropped 11; count of bases not matched to a gene: 12. The CDR3 sequence is 14 residues long. CDR1 is SGHTA, CDR2 FQGNSA, per germline. CDR3 DNA: TGTGCCAGCAGCTCGTCGAGCGGGAACAATGAGCAGTATTTT. Translated: CASSSSSGNNEQYF. The whole variable domain, filled in from reference TRBV7-2 and TRBJ2-3, reads GAGVSQSPSNKVTEKGKDVELRCDPISGHTALYWYRQSLGQGLEFLIYFQGNSAPDKSGLPSDRFSAERTGGSVSTLTIQRTQQEDSAVYLCASSSSSGNNEQYFGPGTRLTVL.

This clonotype was seen at least ten times. This sequence joins TRBV20-1 and TRBJ2-7; 7 positions match TRBD1. CDR1 is DFQATT and CDR2 is SNEGSKA in the germline V gene (reference sequence). V trimming: 6 bases; J trimming: 0 bases; junction bases outside the gene matches: 5. This CDR3 is built from 13 residues. The CDR3, as DNA: TGCAGTGCGACGGGACAGTCCTCCTACGAGCAGTACTTC. It translates to CSATGQSSYEQYF.

The V call is TRBV5-1, the J call TRBJ2-5, with 8 nucleotides matching TRBD1. Germline CDR1 and CDR2: SGHRS and YFSETQ. J gave up 2 bases and V 7 bases, and 19 bases lay outside the gene matches. This CDR3 has 18 amino acids. The CDR3 here is CASGLSDRRDRQQETQYF. Written as DNA, the CDR3 is TGCGCCAGCGGCCTATCCGACCGCCGGGACAGGCAGCAAGAGACCCAGTACTTC.

This clonotype was counted at least ten times. This chain links TRBV7-2 with TRBJ1-2, with TRBD1 matching over 9 bases. The CDR3 runs 15 residues. Per germline, CDR1 SGHTA and CDR2 FQGNSA. V was clipped by 1 base and J by 6 bases; unmatched bases: 6. CDR3 in DNA: TGTGCCAGCAGCTTAGACCCCGGGACAGGGCATGGCTACACCTTC. This encodes CASSLDPGTGHGYTF.

This chain connects TRBV6-5 to TRBJ1-6; no firm D call. The CDR3 contains 14 residues. With 4 bases removed from V and 7 bases from J, the gap between germline ends came to 11 bases. CDR1 is MNHEY, CDR2 SVGAGI, per germline. The CDR3 is CASSLPGENSPLHF. The CDR3 bases are TGTGCCAGCAGTTTGCCAGGAGAAAATTCACCCCTCCACTTT.